This TCR beta chain was found in a study of Ad26.COV2.S vaccination and SARS-CoV-2 variants. Study as a whole: Donor joined the COV1001 Ad26.COV2.S trial arm.

The CDR3 sequence is 15 residues long. V trimming: 8 bases; J trimming: 0 bases; junction bases outside the gene matches: 4. Germline assignment: CDR1 LNHDA and CDR2 SQIVND (reference sequence). The method was immunoSEQ multiplex PCR; TCRdb's version includes in-frame clones alone and lacks a portion of them. The sample has 300,000 to 400,000 clones, roughly 91% seen once; the top ten hold around 3.6%. Treatment described: roughly 18 received Ad26.COV2.S at low or high dose, single or two shots; about 5 received placebo; per-sample allocation not given. On day 63 after the first injection, vaccine and placebo recipients gave samples. Boston hosted the donor, who was an adult aged 18-55 years.

J is TRBJ2-5 and V is TRBV19, with TRBD2 matching over 12 bases. This clonotype was sampled from a person between 18 and 60 years old who received the Ad26.COV2.S COVID-19 vaccine or a placebo. Sequencing was performed on peripheral blood, taken in a trial of Ad26.COV2.S vaccine versus placebo. CDR3: CASSLAGGYQETQYF. As DNA, the CDR3 is TGTGCCAGTTCTCTAGCGGGGGGGTACCAAGAGACCCAGTACTTC.